The next 23 T cell receptor beta chains were all read from a single sample in a study of regulatory T cells in long-lasting Graves disease. Time point defined: newly diagnosed GD, antithyroid drugs for less than 3 months. There was RNA extracted from PBMCs, and the TCR library was made from it. iRepertoire HTBI primers and Arm-PCR of CDR3 regions built TCR beta libraries. TCRdb re-called the multiplex PCR reads with MiXCR, one entry per CDR3 protein. There are about 420,000 distinct CDR3 sequences in the sample; roughly 15% occur only once, and 23% lies in the top ten. The sample was also linked to a second study, of T cells in Graves' hyperthyroidism and ophthalmopathy.

Sequencing used peripheral blood mononuclear cells (PBMCs), obtained at new diagnosis, from a patient treated with antithyroid drugs. The receptors stem from a woman aged 18-29 years with Graves disease.

The gene calls are TRBV30 and TRBJ2-1, with 10 nucleotides matching TRBD2. CDR3 length: 15 amino acids. The trim removed 2 bases at V and 8 bases at J, leaving 9 bases unmatched. Per the germline V gene, CDR1 is GTSNPN and CDR2 is SVGIG (reference sequence). This chain's CDR3 is CAWSLRLAGADEQFF. The CDR3, as DNA: TGTGCCTGGAGTCTGAGGCTAGCGGGAGCCGATGAGCAGTTCTTC.

In its sample, this clonotype was seen a few times. The chain joins TRBV6-1 to TRBJ2-6, with a possible D match to TRBD1 (6 bases). CDR1 is MNHNS and CDR2 is SASEGT in the germline V gene. The CDR3 totals 15 residues. Between the trimmed V and J ends, which lost 4 bases and 1 base, there was a span of 8 bases. The CDR3 nucleotides are TGTGCCAGCAGTGTCGGACAGTCTGGGGCCAACGTCCTGACTTTC. Its protein is CASSVGQSGANVLTF.

This clonotype turned up a few times. The chain joins TRBV6-1 to TRBJ2-3, with a weak D call TRBD1 (5 bases). Germline V lookup: CDR1 MNHNS, CDR2 SASEGT. The ends were cut back, 2 bases at V and 4 bases at J, with 10 bases in the middle. The CDR3 has 14 residues. The CDR3 sequence is CASSETGAADTQYF. DNA for the CDR3: TGTGCCAGCAGTGAAACTGGGGCCGCAGATACGCAGTATTTT.

The rearrangement joins TRBV12-3 or TRBV12-4 to TRBJ1-5; 9 bases map to TRBD1. Germline trimming cut 8 bases from V and 7 bases from J; bases unmatched to any gene: 9. The CDR3 length is 14 residues. The CDR3 reads CASPGTGSGQPQHF. The CDR3 DNA reads TGTGCCAGCCCCGGGACAGGGTCAGGGCAGCCCCAGCATTTT.

This clonotype was seen more than once but under ten times. The gene calls are TRBV5-6 and TRBJ1-3; TRBD1 agrees at 8 bases. The CDR3 runs to 15 residues. CDR1 and CDR2 (germline): SGHDT, YYEEEE. V was pared by 2 bases and J by 5 bases, with 6 bases of the junction left unmatched. CDR3 nucleotide sequence: TGTGCCAGCAGCTTTCCGGGGACAGGACGAAACACCATATATTTT. This translates into CASSFPGTGRNTIYF.

Worth noting for this clonotype: Here the CDR3 omits its conserved ending phenylalanine or tryptophan, so a read error is the likely source. The gene calls are TRBV7-9 and TRBJ2-5, with 8 bases fitting TRBD1. The CDR3 length is 13 residues. CDR1 and CDR2 from the germline V gene are SEHNR and FQNEAQ (reference sequence). The ends lost 3 bases at V and 5 bases at J; junction bases unmatched: 2. As DNA, the CDR3 is TGTGCCAGCAGCTTGGGGACAGGCGAGACCCAGTACCTC. It specifies CASSLGTGETQYL.

The chain carries TRBV12-3 or TRBV12-4 and TRBJ1-5; 9 nucleotides line up with TRBD1. The V gene end was trimmed by 2 bases and the J gene end by 5 bases; junction bases not matched to a gene: 7. This CDR3 is built from 16 residues. The DNA of the CDR3 is TGTGCCAGCAGTTTAAGGGGAGGGACAGGGTATCAGCCCCAGCATTTT. This encodes CASSLRGGTGYQPQHF.

This clonotype has at least ten counts. This chain connects TRBV29-1 to TRBJ2-7; 7 bases line up with TRBD1. V lost 3 bases to trimming and J lost 6 bases; unmatched junction nucleotides: 2. The CDR3 contains 11 residues. Germline CDR1 is SQVTM and CDR2 is ANQGSEA. CDR3 loop: CSVETGLEQYF. Written as DNA, the CDR3 is TGCAGCGTTGAGACAGGGCTCGAGCAGTACTTC.

The chain recombines TRBV20-1 with TRBJ2-1; 8 nucleotides match TRBD2. With 2 bases clipped from V and 7 bases from J, the junction kept 10 bases outside the gene matches. This CDR3 has 15 amino acids. Per the germline V gene, CDR1 is DFQATT and CDR2 is SNEGSKA (reference sequence). CDR3 protein: CSARIAGLDFNEQFF. The CDR3 DNA sequence: TGCAGTGCTAGAATAGCGGGACTGGACTTTAATGAGCAGTTCTTC.

The chain uses TRBV7-2 and TRBJ2-1; 8 bases align to TRBD2. J was trimmed by 5 bases and V by 0 bases; bases with no gene match: 6. CDR1 and CDR2 from the germline V gene are SGHTA and FQGNSA. The CDR3 length is 16 residues. The CDR3 sequence: CASSLASGGSHNEQFF. In DNA form, the CDR3 reads TGTGCCAGCAGCTTAGCCTCGGGAGGGTCTCACAATGAGCAGTTCTTC.

Many counts were recorded for this clonotype. The chain uses TRBV12-3 or TRBV12-4 and TRBJ2-7; perhaps TRBD1 as D (5 bases). V was clipped by 6 bases and J by 1 base, with 16 bases between them. This CDR3 contains 15 residues. As DNA, the CDR3 is TGTGCCAGCAGCCTTGGACAAGGCACATCCTACGAGCAGTACTTC. Amino acid sequence: CASSLGQGTSYEQYF.

This sequence joins TRBV24-1 and TRBJ2-1; a possible D gene is TRBD1 (5 bases). V was clipped by 2 bases and J by 5 bases, with 9 bases between them. The germline V gene encodes CDR1 KGHDR and CDR2 SFDVKD. This CDR3 has 14 amino acids. DNA of the CDR3: TGTGCCACCAGTGATTCGACAGAACACAATGAGCAGTTCTTC. Its translation is CATSDSTEHNEQFF.

The table lists this clonotype with many counts. V and J are TRBV7-2 and TRBJ2-1; TRBD1 might be the D (6 bases). Germline CDR1 SGHTA, CDR2 FQGNSA. CDR3 length: 13 residues. V shed 3 bases and J shed 9 bases, with 12 bases lying between them. CDR3 DNA sequence: TGTGCCAGCAGCTTGACCGACAGGTTTGAGCAGTTCTTC. Translated: CASSLTDRFEQFF.

This clonotype was counted only a few times. One junction end does not reproduce the germline sequence, and a read error may be involved. The chain uses TRBV7-9 and TRBJ1-2; a possible D gene is TRBD1 (6 bases). There are 14 residues in the CDR3. Germline loops: CDR1 SEHNR, CDR2 FQNEAQ (reference sequence). CDR3 nucleotides: TGTGCCAGCAGCCTCGGACAGTTGAACTATGGCCACACCTTC. Encoded protein: CASSLGQLNYGHTF.

This clonotype was observed at least ten times. The chain links TRBV20-1 to TRBJ2-1; 10 bases map to TRBD2. The length of the CDR3 is 14 residues. With 3 bases clipped from V and 8 bases from J, the junction kept 7 bases outside the gene matches. Germline loops: CDR1 DFQATT, CDR2 SNEGSKA (reference sequence). The chain's CDR3 is CSASEREGLHEQFF. In nucleotides, the CDR3 is TGCAGTGCTAGTGAGCGGGAGGGCCTCCATGAGCAGTTCTTC.

This clonotype was counted at least ten times. The chain couples TRBV30 to TRBJ1-5; D possibly corresponds to TRBD1 (5 bases). This CDR3 is 13 amino acids long. Germline V gene data show CDR1 as GTSNPN and CDR2 as SVGIG (reference sequence). Trimming took off 3 bases at V and 5 bases at J, with 11 bases between the two ends. CDR3 region: CAWSDDSHQPQHF. The CDR3 nucleotides are TGTGCCTGGAGCGACGACAGCCATCAGCCCCAGCATTTT.

CDR3 nucleotide sequence: TGCAGTGCTAGTGGGACAGGGGGCCATGGCTACACCTTC. Residues: CSASGTGGHGYTF. The chain couples TRBV20-1 to TRBJ1-2, with 12 positions matching TRBD1. The CDR3 runs to 13 residues. V lost 3 bases and J lost 6; bases outside the gene matches: 2. Germline loops: CDR1 DFQATT, CDR2 SNEGSKA (reference sequence).

The rearrangement links TRBV12-3 or TRBV12-4 to TRBJ1-2; D is undetermined. The V and J ends lost 6 bases and 4 bases respectively, with 9 bases between them. The CDR3 sequence is 12 residues long. The CDR3 DNA is TGTGCCAGCAGCTACGACGCCTATGGCTACACCTTC. Protein: CASSYDAYGYTF.

This clonotype was seen repeatedly, ten times or more. The rearrangement uses TRBV7-2 and TRBJ1-2, with 8 bases matching TRBD1. The junction had 5 bases not matched to a gene; V was cut back by 0 bases and J by 8 bases. The germline CDR1 and CDR2 sequences are SGHTA and FQGNSA. The CDR3 loop spans 14 amino acids. The CDR3 DNA reads as TGTGCCAGCAGCTTAGCGGACAGGGTCGGAGGCTACACCTTC. It yields the protein CASSLADRVGGYTF. The full variable domain, its missing parts supplied by reference TRBV7-2 and TRBJ1-2, is GAGVSQSPSNKVTEKGKDVELRCDPISGHTALYWYRQSLGQGLEFLIYFQGNSAPDKSGLPSDRFSAERTGGSVSTLTIQRTQQEDSAVYLCASSLADRVGGYTFGSGTRLTVV.

This clonotype has a handful of counts. This chain connects TRBV6-2 or TRBV6-3 to TRBJ2-1; TRBD2 matches 8 bases. The CDR3 covers 14 residues. The germline V gene has CDR1 MNHEY and CDR2 SVGEGT. The J segment lost 6 bases and the V segment lost 10 bases, leaving 11 bases of the junction unmatched. The CDR3 reads CATLLPGGANEQFF. Written as DNA, the CDR3 is TGTGCCACCCTCCTCCCGGGAGGGGCCAATGAGCAGTTCTTC.

There are a few counts of this clonotype. J is TRBJ1-1 and V is TRBV19; D unclear. The V gene lost 3 bases and the J gene lost 4 bases, with 18 bases spanning the gap. The CDR3 contains 16 residues. The germline V gene encodes CDR1 LNHDA and CDR2 SQIVND (reference sequence). CDR3 sequence (DNA): TGTGCCAGTAGTATTAGGTGGTCGTCGGGTAGCACTGAAGCTTTCTTT. Residues: CASSIRWSSGSTEAFF.

The rearrangement links TRBV7-3 to TRBJ2-2; TRBD2 aligns across 8 bases. Germline CDR1 SGHTA, CDR2 FQGTGA. V trimming: 5 bases; J trimming: 7 bases; junction bases outside the gene matches: 0. This CDR3 is 12 amino acids long. The CDR3 bases are TGTGCCAGCAGCCGGGGGGGCGGGGAGCTGTTTTTT. Translation: CASSRGGGELFF.

Worth noting for this clonotype: This clone may be a read error of a much larger clone one base away. This chain joins TRBV12-3 or TRBV12-4 and TRBJ2-7, with D possibly matching TRBD1 (6 bases). The CDR3 runs to 13 residues. Trimming took off 6 bases at V and 7 bases at J, with 16 bases between the two ends. CDR3 coding DNA: TGTGCCAGCAGAACCGACAGGACCAATGAGCAGTACTTC. It is translated as CASRTDRTNEQYF.